These T cell receptor beta chains were read from a single sample in a study of OX40 agonist ivuxolimab in advanced cancers. Clones were read by immunoSEQ multiplex PCR, and TCRdb kept only the in-frame ones, dropping some. The sample lists approximately 75,000 clones; 90% were seen once. The source was CD4+ or CD8+ T cells sorted from blood, collected in a trial of the OX40 agonist ivuxolimab. These receptors were obtained from an adult with an advanced solid tumor such as melanoma, head and neck, liver or kidney cancer. The CDR3 runs from the conserved cysteine through the conserved F or W. Fields, in order: D gene, V gene, clone size, CDR3 length, J gene, CDR3 DNA, CDR3 protein. D genes are given only for firm matches. Clone size is stated in some rows and not others, as once, few, many or a class when expanded.

D gene: TRBD2; V gene: TRBV7-2; clone size: NA; CDR3 length: 18; J gene: TRBJ2-3; CDR3 DNA: TGTGCCAGCAGCTTAGTTTTGACTAGCGGGGGTAGCACAGATACGCAGTATTTT; CDR3 protein: CASSLVLTSGGSTDTQYF
D gene: TRBD2; V gene: TRBV29-1; clone size: NA; CDR3 length: 15; J gene: TRBJ2-3; CDR3 DNA: TGCAGCGTTGAAGTTCTAGCGGGGGCCACAGATACGCAGTATTTT; CDR3 protein: CSVEVLAGATDTQYF
D gene: TRBD2; V gene: TRBV7-2; clone size: NA; CDR3 length: 15; J gene: TRBJ2-1; CDR3 DNA: TGTGCCAGCAGCTTAGGACTAGCGGGGCACAATGAGCAGTTCTTC; CDR3 protein: CASSLGLAGHNEQFF
D gene: NA; V gene: TRBV5-5; clone size: NA; CDR3 length: 16; J gene: TRBJ1-5; CDR3 DNA: TGTGCCAGCAGTTGGGGCGGACCCCTTGGAAATCAGCCCCAGCATTTT; CDR3 protein: CASSWGGPLGNQPQHF
D gene: TRBD1; V gene: TRBV19; clone size: NA; CDR3 length: 14; J gene: TRBJ2-3; CDR3 DNA: TGTGCCAGTAGTGGGCAGGGGGCGGGAGATACGCAGTATTTT; CDR3 protein: CASSGQGAGDTQYF
D gene: NA; V gene: TRBV6-1; clone size: NA; CDR3 length: 17; J gene: TRBJ2-5; CDR3 DNA: TGTGCCAGCAGTGTGGGATATCAGGGAGGAGGGCAAGAGACCCAGTACTTC; CDR3 protein: CASSVGYQGGGQETQYF
D gene: TRBD2; V gene: TRBV5-1; clone size: NA; CDR3 length: 15; J gene: TRBJ2-3; CDR3 DNA: TGCGCCAGCAGCCCCCTAGCGGGGGAGACAGATACGCAGTATTTT; CDR3 protein: CASSPLAGETDTQYF
D gene: TRBD2; V gene: TRBV9; clone size: NA; CDR3 length: 15; J gene: TRBJ2-1; CDR3 DNA: TGTGCCAGCAGCACAAGCGGGGGGATCTACAATGAGCAGTTCTTC; CDR3 protein: CASSTSGGIYNEQFF
D gene: NA; V gene: TRBV5-1; clone size: NA; CDR3 length: 13; J gene: TRBJ2-5; CDR3 DNA: TGCGCCAGCAGCTTAGGGGGACAAGAGACCCAGTACTTC; CDR3 protein: CASSLGGQETQYF
D gene: NA; V gene: TRBV5-1; clone size: NA; CDR3 length: 13; J gene: TRBJ2-3; CDR3 DNA: TGCGCCAGCAGCTTGTTCGGGATCGATACGCAGTATTTT; CDR3 protein: CASSLFGIDTQYF
D gene: NA; V gene: TRBV5-1; clone size: NA; CDR3 length: 15; J gene: TRBJ2-2; CDR3 DNA: TGCGCCAGCAGCTTGGAGGGTAGCGGTGACGGGGAGCTGTTTTTT; CDR3 protein: CASSLEGSGDGELFF
D gene: NA; V gene: TRBV7-9; clone size: NA; CDR3 length: 14; J gene: TRBJ1-5; CDR3 DNA: TGTGCCAGCAGTACGGGAAATAGCAATCAGCCCCAGCATTTT; CDR3 protein: CASSTGNSNQPQHF
D gene: TRBD1; V gene: TRBV27; clone size: NA; CDR3 length: 15; J gene: TRBJ1-2; CDR3 DNA: TGTGCCAGCAGACCGGGGACAGGGGGAAATTATGGCTACACCTTC; CDR3 protein: CASRPGTGGNYGYTF
D gene: TRBD2; V gene: TRBV5-8; clone size: NA; CDR3 length: 16; J gene: TRBJ2-7; CDR3 DNA: TGTGCCAGCAGCAGACGGGGGGGGGAGAGCTCCTACGAGCAGTACTTC; CDR3 protein: CASSRRGGESSYEQYF
D gene: NA; V gene: TRBV5-1; clone size: NA; CDR3 length: 18; J gene: TRBJ2-6; CDR3 DNA: TGCGCCAGCAGCTTGTGGGACAAGGTTGACTCTGGGGCCAACGTCCTGACTTTC; CDR3 protein: CASSLWDKVDSGANVLTF
D gene: NA; V gene: TRBV10-3; clone size: NA; CDR3 length: 13; J gene: TRBJ2-2; CDR3 DNA: TGTGCCATCAGTGAACATAACACCGGGGAGCTGTTTTTT; CDR3 protein: CAISEHNTGELFF
D gene: TRBD2; V gene: TRBV19; clone size: NA; CDR3 length: 16; J gene: TRBJ2-5; CDR3 DNA: TGTGCCAGTAGTTCGTACCCTAGCGGGGGCCAAGAGACCCAGTACTTC; CDR3 protein: CASSSYPSGGQETQYF
D gene: TRBD2; V gene: TRBV19; clone size: NA; CDR3 length: 15; J gene: TRBJ2-5; CDR3 DNA: TGTGCCAGTAGTATCGCTAGCGGGAGATGGGAGACCCAGTACTTC; CDR3 protein: CASSIASGRWETQYF
D gene: NA; V gene: TRBV5-1; clone size: NA; CDR3 length: 13; J gene: TRBJ2-1; CDR3 DNA: TGCGCCAGCTCTATTGTCCGCGACAATGAGCAGTTCTTC; CDR3 protein: CASSIVRDNEQFF
D gene: TRBD2; V gene: TRBV7-9; clone size: NA; CDR3 length: 17; J gene: TRBJ2-7; CDR3 DNA: TGTGCCAGCAGCCGCTCCGGGACTAGCGGGAGGGCCGTCGAGCAGTACTTC; CDR3 protein: CASSRSGTSGRAVEQYF
D gene: TRBD2; V gene: TRBV5-1; clone size: NA; CDR3 length: 15; J gene: TRBJ2-1; CDR3 DNA: TGCGCCAGCAGCTCTGGACTAGCGGCCTACAATGAGCAGTTCTTC; CDR3 protein: CASSSGLAAYNEQFF
D gene: TRBD1; V gene: TRBV2; clone size: NA; CDR3 length: 15; J gene: TRBJ1-3; CDR3 DNA: TGTGCCAGCAGCGCGGACAGGGCGGCGGGAAACACCATATATTTT; CDR3 protein: CASSADRAAGNTIYF
D gene: NA; V gene: TRBV5-1; clone size: NA; CDR3 length: 15; J gene: TRBJ2-1; CDR3 DNA: TGCGCCAGCAGCTTGGAGGACTTCTCCTACAATGAGCAGTTCTTC; CDR3 protein: CASSLEDFSYNEQFF
D gene: NA; V gene: TRBV28; clone size: NA; CDR3 length: 13; J gene: TRBJ2-3; CDR3 DNA: TGTGCCACCTCCGGGGGATACACAGATACGCAGTATTTT; CDR3 protein: CATSGGYTDTQYF
D gene: TRBD1; V gene: TRBV6-5; clone size: NA; CDR3 length: 15; J gene: TRBJ2-7; CDR3 DNA: TGTGCCAGCAGTCCTGGACAGGTACCCCCCTACGAGCAGTACTTC; CDR3 protein: CASSPGQVPPYEQYF
D gene: NA; V gene: TRBV19; clone size: NA; CDR3 length: 11; J gene: TRBJ1-2; CDR3 DNA: TGTGCCAGTAACAGTAACTATGGCTACACCTTC; CDR3 protein: CASNSNYGYTF
D gene: NA; V gene: TRBV9; clone size: once; CDR3 length: 14; J gene: TRBJ2-7; CDR3 DNA: TGTGCCAGCAGCGTAGCGGTACAGAACTACGAGCAGTACTTC; CDR3 protein: CASSVAVQNYEQYF
D gene: NA; V gene: TRBV5-1; clone size: once; CDR3 length: 13; J gene: TRBJ1-2; CDR3 DNA: TGCGCCAGCAGCCCCGACAGCACATATGGCTACACCTTC; CDR3 protein: CASSPDSTYGYTF
D gene: NA; V gene: TRBV27; clone size: NA; CDR3 length: 13; J gene: TRBJ2-6; CDR3 DNA: TGTGCCAGCAGGCCCTCTGGGGCCAACGTCCTGACTTTC; CDR3 protein: CASRPSGANVLTF
D gene: NA; V gene: TRBV9; clone size: NA; CDR3 length: 13; J gene: TRBJ2-7; CDR3 DNA: TGTGCCAGCAGCGGTGGACACCTCTACGAGCAGTACTTC; CDR3 protein: CASSGGHLYEQYF
D gene: TRBD2; V gene: TRBV19; clone size: NA; CDR3 length: 16; J gene: TRBJ2-2; CDR3 DNA: TGTGCCAGTACGAACAGACGGGGGGGCCACACCGGGGAGCTGTTTTTT; CDR3 protein: CASTNRRGGHTGELFF
D gene: TRBD2; V gene: TRBV11-2; clone size: NA; CDR3 length: 15; J gene: TRBJ2-3; CDR3 DNA: TGTGCCAGCAGCCGGCTAGCGGGAGCAGAAGATACGCAGTATTTT; CDR3 protein: CASSRLAGAEDTQYF
D gene: TRBD2; V gene: TRBV19; clone size: NA; CDR3 length: 13; J gene: TRBJ2-1; CDR3 DNA: TGTGCCAGTAGCGATAGCGGGAGTTCTCGCCAGTTCTTC; CDR3 protein: CASSDSGSSRQFF
D gene: NA; V gene: TRBV30; clone size: NA; CDR3 length: 13; J gene: TRBJ1-4; CDR3 DNA: TGTGCCTGGAGAGCACAGAATAATGAAAAACTGTTTTTT; CDR3 protein: CAWRAQNNEKLFF
D gene: NA; V gene: TRBV4-3; clone size: NA; CDR3 length: 17; J gene: TRBJ2-1; CDR3 DNA: TGCGCCAGCAGCCCCCTGGAGGGGAACCCGGATAGGAATGAGCAGTTCTTC; CDR3 protein: CASSPLEGNPDRNEQFF
D gene: TRBD1; V gene: TRBV19; clone size: NA; CDR3 length: 15; J gene: TRBJ1-5; CDR3 DNA: TGTGCCAGTAGACAGGGACAGGAGTTCAATCAGCCCCAGCATTTT; CDR3 protein: CASRQGQEFNQPQHF
D gene: NA; V gene: TRBV9; clone size: NA; CDR3 length: 13; J gene: TRBJ2-2; CDR3 DNA: TGTGCCAGCAGGAGAGAGAACACCGGGGAGCTGTTTTTT; CDR3 protein: CASRRENTGELFF
D gene: NA; V gene: TRBV6-1; clone size: NA; CDR3 length: 14; J gene: TRBJ2-7; CDR3 DNA: TGTGCCAGCAGAACGGACAGAAGTTCGTACGAGCAGTACTTC; CDR3 protein: CASRTDRSSYEQYF
D gene: TRBD1; V gene: TRBV5-1; clone size: NA; CDR3 length: 14; J gene: TRBJ1-4; CDR3 DNA: TGCGCCAGCAGCTTAGGGACAGGTAACGAAAAACTGTTTTTT; CDR3 protein: CASSLGTGNEKLFF
D gene: NA; V gene: TRBV7-2; clone size: once; CDR3 length: 15; J gene: TRBJ2-3; CDR3 DNA: TGTGCCAGCAGCTTATCCCGGGGTGGCACAGATACGCAGTATTTT; CDR3 protein: CASSLSRGGTDTQYF
D gene: NA; V gene: TRBV7-9; clone size: NA; CDR3 length: 11; J gene: TRBJ1-1; CDR3 DNA: TGTGCCAGCAGCTTGCTCGAGGAAGCTTTCTTT; CDR3 protein: CASSLLEEAFF
D gene: TRBD2; V gene: TRBV5-1; clone size: NA; CDR3 length: 15; J gene: TRBJ2-3; CDR3 DNA: TGCGCCAGCAGCTTGAAGCGGGGGGAGGATAATACGCAGTATTTT; CDR3 protein: CASSLKRGEDNTQYF
D gene: NA; V gene: TRBV2; clone size: NA; CDR3 length: 13; J gene: TRBJ2-7; CDR3 DNA: TGTGCCAGCAGTTTAGCCAGAATCAACGAGCAGTACTTC; CDR3 protein: CASSLARINEQYF
D gene: NA; V gene: TRBV7-2; clone size: NA; CDR3 length: 11; J gene: TRBJ2-1; CDR3 DNA: TGTGCCAGCAGCTTTTGGGATGAGCAGTTCTTC; CDR3 protein: CASSFWDEQFF
D gene: NA; V gene: TRBV21-1; clone size: NA; CDR3 length: 14; J gene: TRBJ1-5; CDR3 DNA: TGTGCCAGCAGCAAACCGCCCTTTAATCAGCCCCAGCATTTT; CDR3 protein: CASSKPPFNQPQHF
D gene: NA; V gene: TRBV19; clone size: NA; CDR3 length: 13; J gene: TRBJ2-7; CDR3 DNA: TGTGCCAGTAGTACAGGGGTCTCCTACGAGCAGTACTTC; CDR3 protein: CASSTGVSYEQYF
D gene: TRBD2; V gene: TRBV5-1; clone size: NA; CDR3 length: 16; J gene: TRBJ2-1; CDR3 DNA: TGCGCCAGCAGTCCACTCTCAGCGGGAGACTACAATGAGCAGTTCTTC; CDR3 protein: CASSPLSAGDYNEQFF
D gene: TRBD1; V gene: TRBV5-1; clone size: few; CDR3 length: 13; J gene: TRBJ2-7; CDR3 DNA: TGCGCCAGCAGCTTGGAAACAGGGGGCGAGCAGTACTTC; CDR3 protein: CASSLETGGEQYF
D gene: NA; V gene: TRBV27; clone size: NA; CDR3 length: 14; J gene: TRBJ1-2; CDR3 DNA: TGTGCCAGCAGCCCTCGTAGACAGCTGGGCGGCTACACCTTC; CDR3 protein: CASSPRRQLGGYTF
D gene: NA; V gene: TRBV5-5; clone size: NA; CDR3 length: 16; J gene: TRBJ1-4; CDR3 DNA: TGTGCCAGCAGCGTACGGTTTGGGGAGGGGTCGGAAAAACTGTTTTTT; CDR3 protein: CASSVRFGEGSEKLFF